This is a list of T cell receptor beta chains from one sample in a study of shared clonotypes between healthy human individuals. Sequenced by immunoSEQ multiplex PCR; TCRdb stores in-frame clones only, minus some. Among nearly 2 million clones listed, around 96% were seen once. Sequenced input: naive CD8+ T cells sorted from blood. The receptors originated from a young man in good health. Both conserved end residues are part of each CDR3. D genes are given only for firm matches. Size is omitted from some rows. Given values are once, few, many or a class for expanded clones.

>TRBV5-6|.|TRBD1|TRBJ2-7
TGTGCCAGCAGCTTAGACAGGGGGTACGAGCAGTACTTC
CASSLDRGYEQYF
>TRBV6-6|.|.|TRBJ2-6
TGTGCCAGCACCTTACACCCTGCTGGGGCCAACGTCCTGACTTTC
CASTLHPAGANVLTF
>TRBV7-9|.|.|TRBJ2-1
TGTGCCAGCAGCTTAGGGGAGCAGTTCTTC
CASSLGEQFF
>TRBV19|.|TRBD2|TRBJ2-2
TGTGCCAGTAGTATCACTAGCGTGCACACCGGGGAGCTGTTTTTT
CASSITSVHTGELFF
>TRBV7-2|.|.|TRBJ2-1
TGTGCCAGCAGCTTGCCCCCCCGGGACTCCGACAATGAGCAGTTCTTC
CASSLPPRDSDNEQFF
>TRBV27|few|TRBD1|TRBJ2-7
TGTGCCAGCAGTCCACAGGGGCCGTACGAGCAGTACTTC
CASSPQGPYEQYF
>TRBV10-2|.|.|TRBJ2-3
TGCGCCAGCAGTGACGGGGGCGGGGGAGATACAGATACGCAGTATTTT
CASSDGGGGDTDTQYF
>TRBV19|.|.|TRBJ2-2
TGTGCCAGTCGACAGGCCGACACCGGGGAGCTGTTTTTT
CASRQADTGELFF
>TRBV15|.|.|TRBJ1-1
TGTGCCACCAGCAGAGATGGAGGGAGGAACACTGAAGCTTTCTTT
CATSRDGGRNTEAFF
>TRBV7-2|.|.|TRBJ2-1
TGTGCCAGCAGCTTTGGCCCCGGGGGCTACAATGAGCAGTTCTTC
CASSFGPGGYNEQFF
>TRBV7-8|.|.|TRBJ1-4
TGTGCCAGCAGCGGCCTAGGGCAGGGTGGAACCCTTAATGAAAAACTGTTTTTT
CASSGLGQGGTLNEKLFF
>TRBV4-1|.|TRBD2|TRBJ2-7
TGCGCCAGCAGCCAAGGAACTGGCGGGAGGGACTCCTACGAGCAGTACTTC
CASSQGTGGRDSYEQYF
>TRBV19|.|.|TRBJ1-5
TGTGCCAGTAGTACCACGGCAGGGGAAGGCAATCAGCCCCAGCATTTT
CASSTTAGEGNQPQHF
>TRBV9|once|TRBD2|TRBJ2-2
TGTGCCAGCAACATCGCGGGAGGGCGAAACACCGGGGAGCTGTTTTTT
CASNIAGGRNTGELFF
>TRBV7-9|.|.|TRBJ1-6
TGTGCCAGCAGCTTAGTTGTAAGCGGGTCACCCCTCCACTTT
CASSLVVSGSPLHF
>TRBV7-6|.|TRBD2|TRBJ2-7
TGTGCCAGCAGCTTAGAGAGGGGAAGCGGGAGGGCAATCTACGAGCAGTACTTC
CASSLERGSGRAIYEQYF
>TRBV4-1|.|TRBD2|TRBJ2-7
TGCGCCAGCAGCCAAGCCGTTGGGGGGGGCTACGAGCAGTACTTC
CASSQAVGGGYEQYF
>TRBV7-2|.|.|TRBJ2-7
TGTGCCAGCAGCTTAGGACCCCATACCCAGTACTGGTCCTACGAGCAGTACTTC
CASSLGPHTQYWSYEQYF
>TRBV29-1|.|TRBD1|TRBJ1-1
TGCAGCGTTGTGGCAGGGGGCGAGCGGGACACTGAAGCTTTCTTT
CSVVAGGERDTEAFF
>TRBV5-1|.|.|TRBJ2-5
TGCGCCAGCAGCTTGAGGGCAGGTACTCCGGAGACCCAGTACTTC
CASSLRAGTPETQYF
>TRBV19|.|TRBD1|TRBJ2-7
TGTGCCAGTAGTATAGCCGCAACCGGGACAGGGGTATACGAGCAGTACTTC
CASSIAATGTGVYEQYF
>TRBV11-2|.|.|TRBJ1-2
TGTGCCAGCAGCTTAAACCTGGGCCCCGCCGTTGGCTATGGCTACACCTTC
CASSLNLGPAVGYGYTF
>TRBV7-9|.|TRBD1|TRBJ1-1
TGTGCCAGCAGCATTCGACAGGGAAGCACTGAAGCTTTCTTT
CASSIRQGSTEAFF
>TRBV4-3|.|.|TRBJ1-2
TGCGCCAGCAGCCAAGATTGGGGGGACTATGGCTACACCTTC
CASSQDWGDYGYTF
>TRBV27|.|.|TRBJ1-5
TGTGCCAGCAGTTCCCTCCAGACGGATAGCAATCAGCCCCAGCATTTT
CASSSLQTDSNQPQHF
>TRBV9|.|.|TRBJ2-5
TGTGCCAGCAGCGTTCCCCGGGACATCAGTGAGGAAGAGACCCAGTACTTC
CASSVPRDISEEETQYF
>TRBV7-6|.|TRBD2|TRBJ2-1
TGTGCCAGCAGCTTAGCATATGGTAGCGGGATAGGGAATGAGCAGTTCTTC
CASSLAYGSGIGNEQFF
>TRBV7-8|.|.|TRBJ2-7
TGTGCCAGCAGCTTAGACGCGGGACAGTCATTTGCCTACGAGCAGTACTTC
CASSLDAGQSFAYEQYF